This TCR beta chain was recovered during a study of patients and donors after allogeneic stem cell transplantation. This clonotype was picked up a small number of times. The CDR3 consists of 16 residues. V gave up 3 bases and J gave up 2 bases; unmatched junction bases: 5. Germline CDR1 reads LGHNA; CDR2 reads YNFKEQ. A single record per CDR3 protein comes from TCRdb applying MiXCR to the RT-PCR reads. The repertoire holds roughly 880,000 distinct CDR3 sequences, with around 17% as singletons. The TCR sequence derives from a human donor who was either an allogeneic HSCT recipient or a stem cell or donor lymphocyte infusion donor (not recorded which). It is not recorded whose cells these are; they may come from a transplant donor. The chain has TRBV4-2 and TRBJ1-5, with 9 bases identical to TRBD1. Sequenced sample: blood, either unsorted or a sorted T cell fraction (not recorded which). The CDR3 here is CASSQTRTGGNQPQHF. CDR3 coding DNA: TGTGCCAGCAGCCAGACACGGACAGGGGGCAATCAGCCCCAGCATTTT.